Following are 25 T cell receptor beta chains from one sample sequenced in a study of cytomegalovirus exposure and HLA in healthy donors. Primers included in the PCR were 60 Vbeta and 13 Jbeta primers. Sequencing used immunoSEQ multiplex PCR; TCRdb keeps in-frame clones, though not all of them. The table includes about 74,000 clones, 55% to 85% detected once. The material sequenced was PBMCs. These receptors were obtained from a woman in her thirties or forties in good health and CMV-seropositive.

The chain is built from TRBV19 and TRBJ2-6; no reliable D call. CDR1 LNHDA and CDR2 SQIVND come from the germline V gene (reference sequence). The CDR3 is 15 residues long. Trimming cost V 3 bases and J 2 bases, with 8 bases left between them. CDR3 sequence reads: CASSMVVAGANVLTF. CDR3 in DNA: TGTGCCAGTAGTATGGTGGTAGCTGGGGCCAACGTCCTGACTTTC.

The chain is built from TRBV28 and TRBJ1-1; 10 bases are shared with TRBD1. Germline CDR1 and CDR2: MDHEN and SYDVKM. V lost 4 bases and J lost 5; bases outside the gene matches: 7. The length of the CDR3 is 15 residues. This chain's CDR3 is CASSSPWTGGTEAFF. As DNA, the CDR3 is TGTGCCAGCAGTTCCCCTTGGACAGGGGGGACTGAAGCTTTCTTT.

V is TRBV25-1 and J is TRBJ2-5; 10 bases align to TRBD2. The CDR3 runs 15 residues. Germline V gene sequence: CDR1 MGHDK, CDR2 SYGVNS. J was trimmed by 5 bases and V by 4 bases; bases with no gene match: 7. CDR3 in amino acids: CASSVSGGAGETQYF. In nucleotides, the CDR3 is TGTGCCAGCAGTGTAAGCGGGGGGGCAGGGGAGACCCAGTACTTC. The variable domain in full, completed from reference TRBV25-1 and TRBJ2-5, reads EADIYQTPRYLVIGTGKKITLECSQTMGHDKMYWYQQDPGMELHLIHYSYGVNSTEKGDLSSESTVSRIRTEHFPLTLESARPSHTSQYLCASSVSGGAGETQYFGPGTRLLVL.

CDR3 nucleotides: TGTGCCAGCAGTTCGGGACTTTCCTACGAGCAGTACTTC. Protein product: CASSSGLSYEQYF. V gene TRBV27 combines with J gene TRBJ2-7; TRBD2 might be the D (6 bases). The CDR3 spans 13 residues. Trimming removed 4 bases at V and 1 base at J, with 8 bases between. CDR1 is MNHEY, CDR2 SMNVEV, per germline (reference sequence).

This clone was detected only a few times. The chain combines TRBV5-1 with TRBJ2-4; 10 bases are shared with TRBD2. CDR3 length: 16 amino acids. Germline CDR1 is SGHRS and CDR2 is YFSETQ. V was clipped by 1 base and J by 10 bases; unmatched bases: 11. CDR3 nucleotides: TGCGCCAGCAGCTTGACCACTAGCGGGGCCACGGGGATTCAGTACTTC. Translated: CASSLTTSGATGIQYF.

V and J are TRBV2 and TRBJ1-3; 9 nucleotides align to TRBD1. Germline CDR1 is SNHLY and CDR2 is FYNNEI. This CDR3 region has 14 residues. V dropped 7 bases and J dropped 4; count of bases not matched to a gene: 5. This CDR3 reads CASKPGTGGNTIYF. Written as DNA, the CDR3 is TGTGCCAGCAAACCCGGGACAGGGGGAAACACCATATATTTT.

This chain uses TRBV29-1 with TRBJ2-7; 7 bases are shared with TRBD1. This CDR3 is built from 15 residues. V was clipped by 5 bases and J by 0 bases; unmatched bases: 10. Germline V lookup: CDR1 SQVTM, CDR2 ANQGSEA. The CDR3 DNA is TGCAGCGTTACTATTCCGGGACAGACCTCCTACGAGCAGTACTTC. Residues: CSVTIPGQTSYEQYF.

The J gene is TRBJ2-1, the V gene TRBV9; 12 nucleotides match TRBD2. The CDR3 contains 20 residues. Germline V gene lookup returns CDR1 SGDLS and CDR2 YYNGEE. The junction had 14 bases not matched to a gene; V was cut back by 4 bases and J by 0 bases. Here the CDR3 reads CASSPELAGGPQSSYNEQFF. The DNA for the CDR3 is TGTGCCAGCAGCCCAGAACTAGCGGGGGGTCCTCAAAGCTCCTACAATGAGCAGTTCTTC. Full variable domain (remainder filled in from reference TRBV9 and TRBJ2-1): DSGVTQTPKHLITATGQRVTLRCSPRSGDLSVYWYQQSLDQGLQFLIQYYNGEERAKGNILERFSAQQFPDLHSELNLSSLELGDSALYFCASSPELAGGPQSSYNEQFFGPGTRLTVL.

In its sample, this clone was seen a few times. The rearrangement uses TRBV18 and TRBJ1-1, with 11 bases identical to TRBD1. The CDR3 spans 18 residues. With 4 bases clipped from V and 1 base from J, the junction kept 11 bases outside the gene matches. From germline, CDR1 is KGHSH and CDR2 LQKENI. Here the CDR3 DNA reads TGTGCCAGCTCACTGCACGGTCCGGGACAGGGGGGGAACACTGAAGCTTTCTTT. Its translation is CASSLHGPGQGGNTEAFF.

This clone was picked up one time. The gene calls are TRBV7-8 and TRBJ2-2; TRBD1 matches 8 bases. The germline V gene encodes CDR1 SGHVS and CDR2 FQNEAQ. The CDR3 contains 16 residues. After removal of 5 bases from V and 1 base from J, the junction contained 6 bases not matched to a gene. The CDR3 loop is CASSARQGWNTGELFF. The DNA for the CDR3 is TGTGCCAGCAGCGCCCGACAGGGGTGGAACACCGGGGAGCTGTTTTTT.

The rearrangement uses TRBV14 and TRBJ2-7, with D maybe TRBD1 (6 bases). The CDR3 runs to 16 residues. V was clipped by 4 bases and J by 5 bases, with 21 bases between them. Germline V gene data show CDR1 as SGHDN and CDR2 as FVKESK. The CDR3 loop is CASSPPGGTGSHEQYF. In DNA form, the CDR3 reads TGTGCCAGCAGCCCCCCGGGTGGAACAGGGTCCCACGAGCAGTACTTC.

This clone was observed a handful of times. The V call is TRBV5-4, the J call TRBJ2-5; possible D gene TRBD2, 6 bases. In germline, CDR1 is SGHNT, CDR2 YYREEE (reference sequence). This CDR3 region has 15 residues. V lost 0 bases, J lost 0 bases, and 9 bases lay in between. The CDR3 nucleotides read TGTGCCAGCAGCTTGGCACGGGAGAACCAAGAGACCCAGTACTTC. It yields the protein CASSLARENQETQYF.

This CDR3 reads CASSLDRVYGYTF. The CDR3 coding sequence is TGTGCCAGCTCACTGGACAGGGTATATGGCTACACCTTC. V is TRBV18 and J is TRBJ1-2, with 8 bases that match TRBD1. This CDR3 has 13 amino acids. Germline CDR1 reads KGHSH; CDR2 reads LQKENI. Trimming took 4 bases from V and 5 from J; bases not matched to a gene: 3.

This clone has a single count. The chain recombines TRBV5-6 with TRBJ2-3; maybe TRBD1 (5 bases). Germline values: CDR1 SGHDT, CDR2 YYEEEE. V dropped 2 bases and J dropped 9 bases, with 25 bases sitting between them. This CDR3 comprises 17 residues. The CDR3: CASSFSPLDILKGTQYF. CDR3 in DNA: TGTGCCAGCAGCTTTTCCCCCTTAGACATACTAAAGGGGACGCAGTATTTT.

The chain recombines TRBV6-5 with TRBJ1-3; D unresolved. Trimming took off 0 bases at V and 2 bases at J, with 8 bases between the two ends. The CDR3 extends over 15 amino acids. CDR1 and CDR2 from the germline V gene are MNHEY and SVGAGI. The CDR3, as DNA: TGTGCCAGCAGTTACTCGATTTCAGCTGGAAACACCATATATTTT. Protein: CASSYSISAGNTIYF.

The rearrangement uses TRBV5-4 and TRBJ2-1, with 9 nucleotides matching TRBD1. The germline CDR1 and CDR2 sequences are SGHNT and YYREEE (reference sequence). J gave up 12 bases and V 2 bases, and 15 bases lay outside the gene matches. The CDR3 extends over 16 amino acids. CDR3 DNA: TGTGCCAGCAGCTTACCCGGGACAGGGACTAACGGTGGGCAGTTCTTC. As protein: CASSLPGTGTNGGQFF.

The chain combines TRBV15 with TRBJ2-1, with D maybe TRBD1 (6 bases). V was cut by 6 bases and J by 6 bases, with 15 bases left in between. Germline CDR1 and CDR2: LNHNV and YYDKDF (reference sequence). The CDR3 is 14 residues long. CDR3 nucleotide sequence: TGTGCCACCAGGGAACAGGGCAGGGGCAATGAGCAGTTCTTC. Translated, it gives CATREQGRGNEQFF.

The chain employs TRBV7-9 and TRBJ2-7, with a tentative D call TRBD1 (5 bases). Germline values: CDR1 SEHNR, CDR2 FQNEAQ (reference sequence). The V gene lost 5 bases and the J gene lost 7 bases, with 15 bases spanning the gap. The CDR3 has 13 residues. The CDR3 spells CASSETGPLEQYF. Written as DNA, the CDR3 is TGTGCCAGCAGCGAAACAGGCCCCTTGGAGCAGTACTTC.

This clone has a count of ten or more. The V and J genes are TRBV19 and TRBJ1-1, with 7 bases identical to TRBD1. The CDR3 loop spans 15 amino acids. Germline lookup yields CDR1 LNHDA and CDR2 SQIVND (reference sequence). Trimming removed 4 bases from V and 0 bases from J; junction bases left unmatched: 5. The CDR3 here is CASSSSGTVNTEAFF. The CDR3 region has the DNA TGTGCCAGTAGTAGCTCCGGGACAGTGAACACTGAAGCTTTCTTT.

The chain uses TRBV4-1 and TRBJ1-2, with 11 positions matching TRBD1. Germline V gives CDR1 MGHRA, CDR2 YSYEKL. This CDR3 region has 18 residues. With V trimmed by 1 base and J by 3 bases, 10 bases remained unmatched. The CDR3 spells CASSQGYGTGGFDYGYTF. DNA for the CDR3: TGCGCCAGCAGCCAAGGTTACGGGACAGGGGGTTTCGACTATGGCTACACCTTC.

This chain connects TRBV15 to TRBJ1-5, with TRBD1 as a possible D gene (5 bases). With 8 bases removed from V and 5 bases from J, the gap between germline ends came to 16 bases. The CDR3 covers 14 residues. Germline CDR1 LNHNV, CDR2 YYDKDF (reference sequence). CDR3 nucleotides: TGTGCCACCTCCCAAGGTGGGGCGGATCAGCCCCAGCATTTT. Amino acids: CATSQGGADQPQHF.

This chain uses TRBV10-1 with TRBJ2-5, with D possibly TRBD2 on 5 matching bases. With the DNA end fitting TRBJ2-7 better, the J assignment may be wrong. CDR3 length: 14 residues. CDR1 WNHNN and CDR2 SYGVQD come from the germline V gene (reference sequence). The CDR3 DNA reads TGCGCCAGCAGTGAAAGCGGTTCTTCCTACGAGCAGTACTTC. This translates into CASSESGSSYEQYF.

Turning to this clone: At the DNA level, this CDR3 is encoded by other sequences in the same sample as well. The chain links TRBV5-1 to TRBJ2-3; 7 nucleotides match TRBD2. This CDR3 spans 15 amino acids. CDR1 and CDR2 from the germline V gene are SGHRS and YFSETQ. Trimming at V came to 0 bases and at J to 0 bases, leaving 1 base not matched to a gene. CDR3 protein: CASSLGGGSTDTQYF. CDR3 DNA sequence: TGCGCCAGCAGCTTGGGGGGGGGAAGCACAGATACGCAGTATTTT.

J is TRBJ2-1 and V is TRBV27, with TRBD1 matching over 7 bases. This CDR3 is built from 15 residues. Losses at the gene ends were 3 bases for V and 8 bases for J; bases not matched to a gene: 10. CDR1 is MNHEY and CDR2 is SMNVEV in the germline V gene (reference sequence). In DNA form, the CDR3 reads TGTGCCAGCAGTTTTAGGGACAGAATCCCCGATGAGCAGTTCTTC. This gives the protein CASSFRDRIPDEQFF.

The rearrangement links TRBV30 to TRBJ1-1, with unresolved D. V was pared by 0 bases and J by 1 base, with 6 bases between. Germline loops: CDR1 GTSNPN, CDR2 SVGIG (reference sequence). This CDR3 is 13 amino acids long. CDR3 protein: CAWSVLGNTEAFF. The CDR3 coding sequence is TGTGCCTGGAGTGTACTAGGGAACACTGAAGCTTTCTTT. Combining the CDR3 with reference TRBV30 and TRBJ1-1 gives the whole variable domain SQTIHQWPATLVQPVGSPLSLECTVEGTSNPNLYWYRQAAGRGLQLLFYSVGIGQISSEVPQNLSASRPQDRQFILSSKKLLLSDSGFYLCAWSVLGNTEAFFGQGTRLTVV.